This paragraph reports one TCR beta chain. These data come from a study of blood T cell repertoires in COVID-19. Clones were read by immunoSEQ multiplex PCR, and TCRdb kept only the in-frame ones, dropping some. The sample shows some 370,000 clones, roughly four fifths of them seen only once. Per the germline V gene, CDR1 is MNHNS and CDR2 is SASEGT. The V and J ends lost 4 bases and 1 base, in that order; junction bases with no gene match: 8. CDR3 length: 17 residues. This clonotype originated in a woman between 45 and 60 years old who had recovered from COVID-19. This rearrangement joins TRBV6-1 to TRBJ1-4; 8 nucleotides match TRBD1. The specimen was PBMCs or T cells enriched from blood (not recorded which). CDR3 sequence reads: CASSARQGLGTNEKLFF. DNA for the CDR3: TGTGCCAGCAGTGCCCGACAGGGGTTGGGAACTAATGAAAAACTGTTTTTT.